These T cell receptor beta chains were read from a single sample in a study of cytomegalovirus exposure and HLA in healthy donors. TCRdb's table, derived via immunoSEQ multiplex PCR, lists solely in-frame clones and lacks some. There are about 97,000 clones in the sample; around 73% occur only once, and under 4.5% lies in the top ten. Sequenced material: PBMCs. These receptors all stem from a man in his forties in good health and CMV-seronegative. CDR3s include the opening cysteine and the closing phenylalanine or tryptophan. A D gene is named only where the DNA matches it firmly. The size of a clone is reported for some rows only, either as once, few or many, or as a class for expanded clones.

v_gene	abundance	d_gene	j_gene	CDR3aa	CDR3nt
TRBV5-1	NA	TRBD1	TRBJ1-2	CASSTGDSEYGYTF	TGCGCCAGCAGCACCGGGGACAGCGAATATGGCTACACCTTC
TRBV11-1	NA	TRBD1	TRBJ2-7	CASSLGQGIDEQYF	TGTGCCAGCAGCTTAGGACAGGGGATCGACGAGCAGTACTTC
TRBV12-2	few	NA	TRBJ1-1	CASRSTGPMNTEAFF	TGTGCAAGTCGCTCTACAGGGCCGATGAACACTGAAGCTTTCTTT
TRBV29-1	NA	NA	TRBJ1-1	CSVALQVGNTEAFF	TGCAGCGTCGCATTACAGGTGGGGAACACTGAAGCTTTCTTT
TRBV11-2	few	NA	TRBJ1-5	CASSLFSDQPQHF	TGTGCCAGCAGCTTATTCTCCGATCAGCCCCAGCATTTT
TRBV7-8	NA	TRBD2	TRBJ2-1	CASSRGGFYNEQFF	TGTGCCAGCAGCCGGGGGGGGTTCTACAATGAGCAGTTCTTC
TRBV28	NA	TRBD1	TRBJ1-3	CASSSTGGGKSTIYF	TGTGCCAGCAGCTCTACAGGGGGCGGTAAGAGCACCATATATTTT
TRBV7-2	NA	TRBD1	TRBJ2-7	CASSRLGQGGYYEQYF	TGTGCCAGCAGTCGACTGGGACAGGGGGGCTACTACGAGCAGTACTTC
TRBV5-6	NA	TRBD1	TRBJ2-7	CASCRDRASYEQYF	TGTGCCAGCTGCCGGGACAGGGCCTCCTACGAGCAGTACTTC
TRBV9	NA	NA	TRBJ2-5	CASSVGVGGGGETQYF	TGTGCCAGCAGCGTAGGGGTAGGGGGGGGCGGAGAGACCCAGTACTTC
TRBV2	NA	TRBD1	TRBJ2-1	CAGVGTGHNEQFF	TGTGCCGGGGTTGGGACAGGGCACAATGAGCAGTTCTTC
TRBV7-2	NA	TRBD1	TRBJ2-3	CASSLRRGRYTQYF	TGTGCCAGCAGCTTACGCAGGGGGCGATATACGCAGTATTTT
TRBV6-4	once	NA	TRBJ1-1	CASSEQGGTEAFF	TGTGCCAGCAGTGAACAGGGAGGGACTGAAGCTTTCTTT
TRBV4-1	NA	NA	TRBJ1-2	CASSQYSAEGLGYTF	TGCGCCAGCAGCCAATATTCGGCGGAGGGGCTTGGCTACACCTTC
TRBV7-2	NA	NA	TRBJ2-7	CASSPRGAPYEQYF	TGTGCCAGCAGCCCTCGCGGGGCCCCCTACGAGCAGTACTTC
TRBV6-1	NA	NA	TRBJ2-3	CASSEADGPGTQYF	TGTGCCAGCAGTGAAGCAGATGGGCCAGGTACGCAGTATTTT
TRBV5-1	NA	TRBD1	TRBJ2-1	CASSSFPLPTGGNEQFF	TGCGCCAGCAGCTCCTTCCCCTTACCGACAGGGGGCAATGAGCAGTTCTTC
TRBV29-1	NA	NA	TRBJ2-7	CSVVRTGAYEQYF	TGCAGCGTTGTCCGAACAGGAGCCTACGAGCAGTACTTC
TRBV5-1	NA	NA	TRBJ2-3	CASTPLGFGDTQYF	TGCGCCAGCACCCCATTGGGCTTTGGAGATACGCAGTATTTT
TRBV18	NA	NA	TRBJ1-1	CASSPDHLASMNTEAFF	TGTGCCAGCTCACCTGACCACCTAGCGAGCATGAACACTGAAGCTTTCTTT
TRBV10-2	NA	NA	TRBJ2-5	CASSVGEYQETQYF	TGCGCCAGCAGTGTTGGAGAGTACCAAGAGACCCAGTACTTC
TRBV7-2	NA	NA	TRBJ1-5	CASSLRGRGGQPQHF	TGTGCCAGCAGCTTAAGAGGCAGGGGCGGCCAGCCCCAGCATTTT
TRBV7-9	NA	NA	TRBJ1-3	CASSSRSGVYVSDTIYF	TGTGCCAGCAGTTCGCGTTCGGGGGTTTACGTTTCGGACACCATATATTTT
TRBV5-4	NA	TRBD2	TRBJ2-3	CASAKTGGNTDTQYF	TGTGCCAGCGCTAAAACGGGAGGGAACACAGATACGCAGTATTTT
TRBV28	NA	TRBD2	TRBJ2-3	CASSTPSGGGVTQYF	TGTGCCAGCAGTACCCCTAGCGGGGGGGGTGTTACGCAGTATTTT
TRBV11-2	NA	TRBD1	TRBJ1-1	CASSTYRGLNTEAFF	TGTGCCAGCAGCACTTACAGGGGGTTGAACACTGAAGCTTTCTTT
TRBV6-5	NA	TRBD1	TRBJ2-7	CASSRPGQVSYEQYF	TGTGCCAGCAGTCGACCGGGACAGGTCTCCTACGAGCAGTACTTC
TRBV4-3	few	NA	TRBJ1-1	CASRVQQNTEAFF	TGCGCCAGCAGAGTCCAACAGAACACTGAAGCTTTCTTT
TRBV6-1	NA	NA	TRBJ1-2	CASSEKENYGYTF	TGTGCCAGCAGTGAAAAGGAGAACTATGGCTACACCTTC
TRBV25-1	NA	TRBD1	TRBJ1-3	CASTEDRVGGNTIYF	TGTGCCAGCACCGAGGACAGGGTAGGAGGAAACACCATATATTTT
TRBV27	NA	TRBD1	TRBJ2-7	CASSPSLGQESYEQYF	TGTGCCAGCAGTCCTTCCCTGGGACAGGAGTCCTACGAGCAGTACTTC
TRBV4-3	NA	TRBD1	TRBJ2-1	CASSRLTGGLGNEQFF	TGCGCCAGCAGCCGCCTCACAGGGGGGTTGGGCAATGAGCAGTTCTTC
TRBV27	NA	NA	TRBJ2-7	CASSFSGGSSYEQYF	TGTGCCAGCAGTTTTAGTGGGGGGAGCTCCTACGAGCAGTACTTC
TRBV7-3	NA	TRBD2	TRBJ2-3	CASSPRGDGTDTQYF	TGTGCCAGCAGCCCACGGGGGGATGGCACAGATACGCAGTATTTT
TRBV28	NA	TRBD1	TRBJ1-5	CASSFIDREGNQPQHF	TGTGCCAGCAGTTTCATCGACAGGGAAGGCAATCAGCCCCAGCATTTT
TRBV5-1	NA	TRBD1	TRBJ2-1	CASSLGQGARNEQFF	TGCGCCAGCAGCTTGGGTCAGGGGGCGCGGAATGAGCAGTTCTTC
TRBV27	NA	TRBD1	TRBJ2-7	CASSHGQGPAYEQYF	TGTGCCAGCAGTCACGGACAGGGGCCCGCCTACGAGCAGTACTTC
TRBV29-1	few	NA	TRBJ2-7	CSAAGPLSYEQYF	TGCAGCGCTGCGGGGCCCCTCTCCTACGAGCAGTACTTC
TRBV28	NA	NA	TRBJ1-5	CASSLGGHHQPQHF	TGTGCCAGCAGTTTAGGGGGACATCATCAGCCCCAGCATTTT
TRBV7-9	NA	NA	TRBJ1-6	CATRAGNSPLHF	TGTGCCACCCGGGCAGGGAATTCACCCCTCCACTTT
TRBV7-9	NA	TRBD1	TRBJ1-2	CASSRDRGHYGYTF	TGTGCCAGCAGTAGGGACAGGGGGCACTATGGCTACACCTTC
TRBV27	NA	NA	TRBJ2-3	CASSLGAVSTDTQYF	TGTGCCAGCAGTTTAGGGGCAGTTAGCACAGATACGCAGTATTTT
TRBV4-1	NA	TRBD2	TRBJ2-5	CASSLLAGEQETQYF	TGCGCCAGCAGCCTACTAGCGGGGGAACAAGAGACCCAGTACTTC
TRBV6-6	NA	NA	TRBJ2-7	CASSYVLSYEQYF	TGTGCCAGCAGTTACGTCCTGTCCTACGAGCAGTACTTC